This passage covers 32 T cell receptor beta chains from one sample sequenced in a study of spatial heterogeneity in lung cancer. These receptors' antigens are unknown. Study observations and caveats: Counts of expanded intratumoral alpha and beta TCRs tracked tumor mutation counts.

MiXCR, run by TCRdb on the 5' RACE reads, gives a single entry per CDR3 protein. This sample carries a few thousand distinct CDR3 sequences, approximately 17% of them seen once, and the ten largest clones take less than 11%. Time point indicated: sample taken at primary tumor resection. Specimen: lung tumor tissue, collected at surgery. The source is a male donor with early-stage non-small cell lung cancer.

The chain links TRBV28 to TRBJ2-7; tentative D call: TRBD1 (7 bases). From germline, CDR1 is MDHEN and CDR2 SYDVKM. CDR3 length equals 15 residues. V dropped 2 bases and J dropped 2 bases, with 13 bases sitting between them. CDR3 in amino acids: CASSLGGTAAYEQYF. In DNA form, the CDR3 reads TGTGCCAGCAGTTTAGGGGGGACAGCGGCCTACGAGCAGTACTTC.

This clonotype is medium-sized in the sample. The chain is built from TRBV30 and TRBJ1-5; D is perhaps TRBD1 (6 bases). The CDR3 extends over 12 amino acids. Germline-derived CDR1 and CDR2 are GTSNPN and SVGIG (reference sequence). Trimming removed 5 bases from V and 6 bases from J, with 11 bases in between. In DNA, the CDR3 is TGTGCCTGGTCAGGGGAAGGTCAGCCCCAGCATTTT. This gives the protein CAWSGEGQPQHF.

In its sample, this clonotype ranks as medium-sized. The J gene is TRBJ2-3, the V gene TRBV7-9; D possibly uses TRBD1 or TRBD2 (5 bases each). V was shortened by 3 bases and J by 8 bases, with 15 bases between the two germline ends. Per germline, CDR1 SEHNR and CDR2 FQNEAQ (reference sequence). CDR3 length: 14 residues. The CDR3 DNA sequence: TGTGCCAGCAGCTTTGAACCGGGACCCGCTACGCAGTATTTT. Protein sequence: CASSFEPGPATQYF.

In its sample, this clonotype was seen many times. The V gene is TRBV11-2, the J gene TRBJ2-1; maybe TRBD2 (5 bases). CDR1 and CDR2 (germline): SGHAT, FQNNGV. The CDR3 runs 15 residues. With 1 base removed from V and 3 bases from J, the gap between germline ends came to 10 bases. The CDR3, as DNA: TGTGCCAGCAGCTTAGGGGTCGGGAACTACAATGAGCAGTTCTTC. Translation gives CASSLGVGNYNEQFF.

This clonotype is judged medium-sized. The chain has TRBV29-1 and TRBJ2-5; a possible D gene is TRBD1 (6 bases). V was shortened by 1 base and J by 5 bases, with 8 bases between the two germline ends. Germline CDR1 is SQVTM and CDR2 is ANQGSEA. CDR3 size: 12 residues. Written as DNA, the CDR3 is TGCAGCGTTGAAGCAGACAGGGAGACCCAGTACTTC. Translation gives CSVEADRETQYF.

By its share, this clonotype is medium-sized. CDR3 nucleotides: TGTGCCAGCAGCTCCAGGACTAGCGGGGAGCTGTTTTTT. Translating it yields CASSSRTSGELFF. This chain links TRBV7-3 with TRBJ2-2, with TRBD2 matching over 7 bases. Germline V lookup: CDR1 SGHTA, CDR2 FQGTGA. CDR3 length: 13 amino acids. J lost 7 bases, V lost 4 bases, and 3 bases had no gene match.

This clonotype is categorized as medium-sized. The J gene is TRBJ1-6, the V gene TRBV5-1; unclear D gene. V gave up 4 bases and J gave up 0 bases, with 11 bases separating them. Per germline, CDR1 SGHRS and CDR2 YFSETQ. The CDR3 spans 16 residues. CDR3 sequence (DNA): TGCGCCAGCAGCCCGACCGGCAGCTCCTATAATTCACCCCTCCACTTT. Translating gives CASSPTGSSYNSPLHF.

In this sample, this clonotype is medium-sized (0.01 to 0.1%). The gene calls are TRBV7-2 and TRBJ2-5; D is unclear. Per germline, CDR1 SGHTA and CDR2 FQGNSA. CDR3 length equals 14 residues. With 6 bases removed from V and 1 base from J, the gap between germline ends came to 12 bases. The CDR3 DNA reads TGTGCCAGCAGGCCAAGACACCTCCAAGAGACCCAGTACTTC. It is translated as CASRPRHLQETQYF.

This clonotype is deemed medium-sized (0.01 to 0.1%). The V and J genes are TRBV19 and TRBJ2-3; 7 bases fit TRBD2. Trimming cost V 5 bases and J 4 bases; bases outside gene matches: 9. Germline values: CDR1 LNHDA, CDR2 SQIVND (reference sequence). This CDR3 region has 15 residues. The CDR3 loop reads CASSPGGGVADTQYF. The CDR3 bases are TGTGCCAGTAGTCCCGGGGGAGGGGTGGCAGATACGCAGTATTTT.

By proportion, this clonotype is medium-sized. The chain combines TRBV20-1 with TRBJ1-5, with D hard to call. CDR1 DFQATT and CDR2 SNEGSKA come from the germline V gene (reference sequence). Trimming took off 1 base at V and 3 bases at J, with 10 bases between the two ends. The CDR3 spans 14 residues. The CDR3 here is CSARGAGPNQPQHF. Written as DNA, the CDR3 is TGCAGTGCTAGAGGGGCAGGTCCCAATCAGCCCCAGCATTTT.

In this sample, this clonotype is medium-sized (0.01 to 0.1%). The V call is TRBV9, the J call TRBJ2-7; 7 nucleotides align to TRBD1. This CDR3 has 17 residues. Germline CDR1 SGDLS, CDR2 YYNGEE. V was pared by 0 bases and J by 2 bases, with 11 bases of the junction left unmatched. The CDR3 coding sequence is TGTGCCAGCAGCGTAGGGGTTACAGGGGCCGACGCCTACGAGCAGTACTTC. Translated: CASSVGVTGADAYEQYF. Full variable domain (remainder filled in from reference TRBV9 and TRBJ2-7): DSGVTQTPKHLITATGQRVTLRCSPRSGDLSVYWYQQSLDQGLQFLIQYYNGEERAKGNILERFSAQQFPDLHSELNLSSLELGDSALYFCASSVGVTGADAYEQYFGPGTRLTVT.

This clonotype came up many times. This chain joins TRBV5-6 and TRBJ2-1; either TRBD1 or TRBD2 may supply D (5 bases each). CDR3 size: 13 residues. V gave up 3 bases and J gave up 7 bases, with 11 bases separating them. From germline, CDR1 is SGHDT and CDR2 YYEEEE. CDR3 residues: CASSWGTVNEQFF. CDR3 bases: TGTGCCAGCAGCTGGGGGACGGTAAATGAGCAGTTCTTC.

By share, this clonotype ranks as medium-sized. The chain employs TRBV13 and TRBJ1-1, with TRBD1 matching over 8 bases. The CDR3 is 16 residues long. Germline lookup yields CDR1 PRHDT and CDR2 FYEKMQ (reference sequence). J gave up 0 bases and V 4 bases, and 7 bases lay outside the gene matches. CDR3 bases: TGTGCCAGCAGCTCAATGTACAGGGGGTTGAACACTGAAGCTTTCTTT. Residues: CASSSMYRGLNTEAFF.

By proportion, this clonotype is large. V and J are TRBV28 and TRBJ2-7, with 9 nucleotides matching TRBD2. Trimming cost V 5 bases and J 3 bases; bases outside gene matches: 5. CDR1 is MDHEN, CDR2 SYDVKM, per germline. The CDR3 has 14 residues. CDR3 region: CASSGSGSDYEQYF. Written as DNA, the CDR3 is TGTGCCAGCAGTGGTAGCGGGAGTGACTACGAGCAGTACTTC.

This clonotype is large within its sample. This chain joins TRBV6-2 or TRBV6-3 and TRBJ2-1, with D unclear. Germline CDR1 MNHEY, CDR2 SVGEGT. Trimming cost V 5 bases and J 6 bases, with 5 bases left between them. The CDR3 is 11 amino acids. CDR3 bases: TGTGCCAGCAGTCACCTCAATGAGCAGTTCTTC. Encoded protein: CASSHLNEQFF.

By share, this clonotype counts as medium-sized. This chain joins TRBV5-6 and TRBJ1-1; possible D gene TRBD1, 6 bases. This CDR3 is built from 14 residues. The V and J ends lost 4 bases and 6 bases respectively, with 16 bases between them. Germline V gene data show CDR1 as SGHDT and CDR2 as YYEEEE. The CDR3 sequence is CASSTTEQGSEAFF. Here the CDR3 DNA reads TGTGCCAGCAGCACGACCGAACAGGGATCTGAAGCTTTCTTT.

The rearrangement uses TRBV5-1 and TRBJ2-1, with 7 bases lining up with TRBD2. J gave up 0 bases and V 4 bases, and 7 bases lay outside the gene matches. Germline V gene sequence: CDR1 SGHRS, CDR2 YFSETQ. The CDR3 extends over 16 amino acids. CDR3 nucleotides: TGCGCCAGCAGCCCAGGACTAGAGAGCTCCTACAATGAGCAGTTCTTC. This codes for CASSPGLESSYNEQFF. The whole variable domain, filled in from reference TRBV5-1 and TRBJ2-1, reads KAGVTQTPRYLIKTRGQQVTLSCSPISGHRSVSWYQQTPGQGLQFLFEYFSETQRNKGNFPGRFSGRQFSNSRSEMNVSTLELGDSALYLCASSPGLESSYNEQFFGPGTRLTVL.

Judged by abundance, this clonotype is large. The chain combines TRBV9 with TRBJ2-6, with unresolved D. V lost 0 bases and J 4 bases, leaving 8 bases between the germline ends. CDR3 size: 15 residues. Per germline, CDR1 SGDLS and CDR2 YYNGEE. This chain's CDR3 is CASSVEAWGANVLTF. DNA of the CDR3: TGTGCCAGCAGCGTAGAGGCGTGGGGGGCCAACGTCCTGACTTTC.

This clonotype is termed medium-sized. V is TRBV19 and J is TRBJ1-1; a weak D match, TRBD1 (6 bases). Germline CDR1 reads LNHDA; CDR2 reads SQIVND (reference sequence). V gave up 7 bases and J gave up 10 bases, with 16 bases separating them. The length of the CDR3 is 12 residues. This chain's CDR3 is CASTDEGVRAFF. As DNA, the CDR3 is TGTGCCAGTACCGACGAGGGGGTAAGAGCTTTCTTT. Full variable domain (missing parts from reference TRBV19 and TRBJ1-1): DGGITQSPKYLFRKEGQNVTLSCEQNLNHDAMYWYRQDPGQGLRLIYYSQIVNDFQKGDIAEGYSVSREKKESFPLTVTSAQKNPTAFYLCASTDEGVRAFFGQGTRLTVV.

This clonotype was seen at least ten times. The final CDR3 position lacks the conserved phenylalanine or tryptophan, pointing to a likely read error. The chain couples TRBV30 to TRBJ2-7; D is perhaps TRBD1 (5 bases). Trimming cost V 2 bases and J 0 bases, with 11 bases left between them. Germline V lookup: CDR1 GTSNPN, CDR2 SVGIG (reference sequence). There are 14 residues in the CDR3. CDR3 sequence reads: CAWSQGGSSYEQYL. CDR3 coding DNA: TGTGCCTGGAGTCAGGGCGGTAGCTCCTACGAGCAGTACTTA.

By share, this clonotype counts as large (0.1 to 1%). The J gene is TRBJ2-3, the V gene TRBV30; D gene ambiguous. Trimming left V 2 bases short and J 2 bases short, with 5 bases between. CDR1 is GTSNPN, CDR2 SVGIG, per germline (reference sequence). The CDR3 has 12 amino acids. The DNA for the CDR3 is TGTGCCTGGAGTACAGCCACAGATACGCAGTATTTT. Its translation: CAWSTATDTQYF.

This clonotype is deemed medium-sized. The CDR3: CASNEGQGKNEQFF. The CDR3, as DNA: TGCGCCAGCAACGAGGGACAGGGGAAGAATGAGCAGTTCTTC. The chain couples TRBV23-1 to TRBJ2-1; TRBD1 matches at 10 bases. TRBV23-1 belongs to the ORF category, with a function that is uncertain. This CDR3 has 14 amino acids. Trimming cost V 7 bases and J 7 bases; bases outside gene matches: 7.

This clonotype is labeled medium-sized. V is TRBV20-1 and J is TRBJ2-1, with D hard to call. The CDR3 contains 14 residues. V was trimmed by 0 bases and J by 1 base, leaving 7 bases between them. The V gene's germline CDR1 is DFQATT and CDR2 SNEGSKA (reference sequence). The CDR3 spells CSAREGGSYNEQFF. CDR3 bases: TGCAGTGCTAGAGAAGGCGGTTCCTACAATGAGCAGTTCTTC.

This clonotype is classed as medium-sized. The J gene is TRBJ2-7, the V gene TRBV5-1; the D gene is possibly TRBD2 (5 bases). Trimming removed 4 bases at V and 2 bases at J, with 7 bases between. Germline loops: CDR1 SGHRS, CDR2 YFSETQ. The CDR3 runs to 12 residues. The CDR3 DNA is TGCGCCAGCAGCCCCGGGACCTACGAGCAGTACTTC. This gives the protein CASSPGTYEQYF.

In its sample, this clonotype ranks as medium-sized. The rearrangement links TRBV4-2 to TRBJ1-1; a possible D gene is TRBD1 (6 bases). CDR1 and CDR2 (germline): LGHNA, YNFKEQ. Deletions cut 1 base from V and 6 bases from J, with 15 bases between. The length of the CDR3 is 15 residues. This CDR3 reads CASSQVSAGAAEAFF. The DNA for the CDR3 is TGTGCCAGCAGCCAAGTTTCGGCGGGGGCGGCTGAAGCTTTCTTT.

By frequency in the sample, this clonotype is large. The chain has TRBV7-3 and TRBJ1-2, with TRBD1 matching 8 bases. CDR1 SGHTA and CDR2 FQGTGA come from the germline V gene. The J segment lost 4 bases and the V segment lost 5 bases, leaving 12 bases of the junction unmatched. The CDR3 is 16 residues long. This CDR3 reads CASSPFPGTGPYGYTF. The CDR3 nucleotides read TGTGCCAGCAGCCCCTTTCCCGGGACAGGACCCTATGGCTACACCTTC. Full variable domain (rest looked up from reference TRBV7-3 and TRBJ1-2): GAGVSQTPSNKVTEKGKYVELRCDPISGHTALYWYRQSLGQGPEFLIYFQGTGAADDSGLPNDRFFAVRPEGSVSTLKIQRTERGDSAVYLCASSPFPGTGPYGYTFGSGTRLTVV.

In its sample, this clonotype ranks as medium-sized. The chain has TRBV20-1 and TRBJ2-1; D may be TRBD2 (5 bases). The V end was cut by 0 bases, the J end by 2 bases, with 11 bases between. The CDR3 is made up of 15 amino acids. Germline CDR1 reads DFQATT; CDR2 reads SNEGSKA (reference sequence). CDR3 sequence (DNA): TGCAGTGCTAGAGATCCCGGGGTCACCTACAATGAGCAGTTCTTC. It is translated as CSARDPGVTYNEQFF.

V gene TRBV10-3 combines with J gene TRBJ2-3, with TRBD2 as a possible D gene (7 bases). This CDR3 region has 14 residues. V lost 8 bases, J lost 5 bases, and 17 bases lay in between. The germline V gene encodes CDR1 ENHRY and CDR2 SYGVKD. CDR3 bases: TGTGCCATCCGAGGGGGGGGATTGAAAGATACGCAGTATTTT. Protein: CAIRGGGLKDTQYF.

In its sample, this clonotype was seen a few times. V gene TRBV6-1 combines with J gene TRBJ2-5; D might be TRBD2 (5 bases). The V gene's germline CDR1 is MNHNS and CDR2 SASEGT. Trimming shortened V by 2 bases and J by 5 bases, and 24 bases separated the two germline ends. The CDR3 spans 18 residues. In DNA, the CDR3 is TGTGCCAGCAGTGAACAGGATTGGCTAGCACCTCCGGCTGAGACCCAGTACTTC. Translation: CASSEQDWLAPPAETQYF.

The genes are TRBV27 and TRBJ2-5; 7 nucleotides agree with TRBD1. Germline V gene sequence: CDR1 MNHEY, CDR2 SMNVEV (reference sequence). This CDR3 region has 14 residues. The ends lost 3 bases at V and 9 bases at J; junction bases unmatched: 10. CDR3 nucleotide sequence: TGTGCCAGCAGTTTCGGACAGGCCCAAGGGGCCCAGTACTTC. Protein sequence: CASSFGQAQGAQYF.

This clonotype is medium-sized (0.01 to 0.1%) within its sample. The chain couples TRBV7-2 to TRBJ2-3; D remains unclear. Germline V gene lookup returns CDR1 SGHTA and CDR2 FQGNSA. This CDR3 contains 14 residues. The ends were cut back, 1 base at V and 6 bases at J, with 11 bases in the middle. CDR3 nucleotide sequence: TGTGCCAGCAGCTTAGTAGCCGGTAGCGATACGCAGTATTTT. It specifies CASSLVAGSDTQYF.

This clonotype is categorized as medium-sized. The J gene is TRBJ1-1, the V gene TRBV11-2; D possibly corresponds to TRBD1 (6 bases). Looked up from germline, CDR1 is SGHAT and CDR2 is FQNNGV. This CDR3 comprises 12 residues. Trimming left V 4 bases short and J 9 bases short, with 12 bases between. In DNA, the CDR3 is TGTGCCAGCAGCTCCTGGGGGGGGCAAGCTTTCTTT. Translation: CASSSWGGQAFF.